This record concerns one TCR beta chain sequence. TCRdb keeps only in-frame clones here, not all; method: immunoSEQ multiplex PCR. The data show 80,000 to 90,000 clones, roughly four fifths seen once. Trimming removed 1 base at V and 4 bases at J, with 16 bases between. The germline V gene encodes CDR1 MGHDK and CDR2 SYGVNS. There are 16 residues in the CDR3. The entry originates in a study of blood T cell repertoires in COVID-19. The J gene is TRBJ1-2, the V gene TRBV25-1; D is unresolved. This receptor was obtained from a woman in her sixties or seventies with acute or convalescent COVID-19. The sample comprised peripheral blood. CDR3 coding DNA: TGTGCCAGCAGTGAATTTTTAGGGAGAGAAATCTATGGCTACACCTTC. Protein sequence: CASSEFLGREIYGYTF.